This TCR beta chain was sequenced in a study of blood T cell repertoires in COVID-19. Study summary: Italy, Spain and the United States were the sources of the convalescent and acute COVID-19 samples. PBMCs, B-cell-depleted T cells, or T cells were the source of the cDNA or gDNA that made up the material.

Repertoires were generated with immunoSEQ multiplex PCR, while TCRdb's copy carries only in-frame clones and drops some. The table records 120,000 or so clones, over 75% of them present only once. The CDR3 extends over 15 amino acids. V lost 5 bases and J lost 8; bases outside the gene matches: 16. Germline V gene sequence: CDR1 GTSNPN, CDR2 SVGIG (reference sequence). The TCR sequence derives from a man older than 75 with active or convalescent COVID-19. The sequencing sample was made of peripheral blood. The V gene is TRBV30, the J gene TRBJ1-2; 8 bases map to TRBD1. Here the CDR3 DNA reads TGTGCCTGGTCCGGGACAGGAAGTCCGCTGGGCGGCTACACCTTC. Encoded protein: CAWSGTGSPLGGYTF.